Listed below are T cell receptor beta chains from one sample, sequenced in a study of shared clonotypes between healthy human individuals. Sequenced by immunoSEQ multiplex PCR; TCRdb stores in-frame clones only, minus some. The sample yields about 1.1 million clones, 60% to 80% seen once. Specimen: memory CD4+ T cells from PBMCs. These receptors came from a man between 18 and 35 years old in good health. Some clones in this sample may be carry-over from other donors' samples. Each CDR3 is given with its conserved first and last residue. The D gene is left open where the match is weak. Clone sizes are given selectively: once, few, many, or a class where the clone is expanded.

V: TRBV30
J: TRBJ2-5
length: 15
size: few
D: NA
DNA: TGTGCCTGGCAGTACTCCGACAGACCCCAAGAGACCCAGTACTTC
CDR3: CAWQYSDRPQETQYF

V: TRBV7-6
J: TRBJ2-1
length: 15
size: NA
D: TRBD2
DNA: TGTGCCAGCAGCTTAGAACGGGAGGGCCTCGGTGAGCAGTTCTTC
CDR3: CASSLEREGLGEQFF

V: TRBV25-1
J: TRBJ2-2
length: 16
size: NA
D: NA
DNA: TGTGCCAGCAGTGGTTGGGGCAGGGGGAACACCGGGGAGCTGTTTTTT
CDR3: CASSGWGRGNTGELFF

V: TRBV6-5
J: TRBJ1-3
length: 14
size: few
D: NA
DNA: TGTGCCAGCTCTCCAGGGTATCACGCAAACACCATATATTTT
CDR3: CASSPGYHANTIYF

V: TRBV13
J: TRBJ2-7
length: 14
size: few
D: NA
DNA: TGTGCCAGCAGCTCGACAGCGTCCTCCTACGAGCAGTACTTC
CDR3: CASSSTASSYEQYF

V: TRBV5-1
J: TRBJ1-1
length: 12
size: NA
D: NA
DNA: TGCGCCAGCGGAAAAGTAAACACTGAAGCTTTCTTT
CDR3: CASGKVNTEAFF

V: TRBV28
J: TRBJ1-3
length: 14
size: NA
D: NA
DNA: TGTGCCAGCAGTCCCAGGTACTTAGGAAACACCATATATTTT
CDR3: CASSPRYLGNTIYF

V: TRBV2
J: TRBJ2-7
length: 11
size: NA
D: NA
DNA: TGTGCCAGCACCCGGGCCTACGAGCAGTACTTC
CDR3: CASTRAYEQYF

V: TRBV5-1
J: TRBJ2-7
length: 15
size: NA
D: NA
DNA: TGCGCCAGCAGCTTGGATCGAGGAAGCTCCTACGAGCAGTACTTC
CDR3: CASSLDRGSSYEQYF

V: TRBV28
J: TRBJ2-1
length: 12
size: NA
D: TRBD1
DNA: TGTGCCAGCAGGGACCCGGGACAGGGGGAGTTCTTC
CDR3: CASRDPGQGEFF

V: TRBV9
J: TRBJ1-1
length: 15
size: NA
D: NA
DNA: TGTGCCAGCAGCGTTAGTCCGGGGGCGCGGACTGAAGCTTTCTTT
CDR3: CASSVSPGARTEAFF

V: TRBV30
J: TRBJ2-7
length: 12
size: NA
D: NA
DNA: TGCGCCTGGAGTCGGGGGTCCTACGAGCAGTACTTC
CDR3: CAWSRGSYEQYF

V: TRBV12-5
J: TRBJ2-3
length: 13
size: NA
D: NA
DNA: TGTGCTAGTCTCGAGTTGGGGACAGATACGCAGTATTTT
CDR3: CASLELGTDTQYF

V: TRBV29-1
J: TRBJ2-3
length: 12
size: NA
D: TRBD2
DNA: TGCAGCGTGAGCGGGAATGGAGATACGCAGTATTTT
CDR3: CSVSGNGDTQYF

V: TRBV28
J: TRBJ2-6
length: 20
size: NA
D: NA
DNA: TGTGCCAGCAGTGGACTCCCGGGAGGGGGCAGCTCCACTGGGGCCAACGTCCTGACTTTC
CDR3: CASSGLPGGGSSTGANVLTF

V: TRBV6-5
J: TRBJ2-6
length: 15
size: NA
D: NA
DNA: TGTGCCAGCAGCCCCAGTGTCACTGGGGCCAACGTCCTGACTTTC
CDR3: CASSPSVTGANVLTF

V: TRBV6-1
J: TRBJ1-5
length: 14
size: NA
D: NA
DNA: TGTGCCAGCAGTGTGGCGGGGGGCAATCAGCCCCAGCATTTT
CDR3: CASSVAGGNQPQHF

V: TRBV5-6
J: TRBJ2-1
length: 15
size: NA
D: NA
DNA: TGTGCCAGCAGCTTATTGGGTCTAGCACTTGTTGAGCAGTTCTTC
CDR3: CASSLLGLALVEQFF

V: TRBV18
J: TRBJ1-1
length: 13
size: few
D: NA
DNA: TGTGCCAGCTCACAGTCAGGGAGCACTGAAGCTTTCTTT
CDR3: CASSQSGSTEAFF

V: TRBV5-1
J: TRBJ2-1
length: 13
size: NA
D: NA
DNA: TGCGCCAGCAGCTTGGATGTGGGGAATGAGCAGTTCTTC
CDR3: CASSLDVGNEQFF

V: TRBV10-3
J: TRBJ1-2
length: 14
size: many
D: NA
DNA: TGTGCCATCAGGGGGGCGGAAGCAGACTATGGCTACACCTTC
CDR3: CAIRGAEADYGYTF

V: TRBV28
J: TRBJ2-7
length: 12
size: NA
D: TRBD1
DNA: TGTGCCAGCAGACACTCCACCGGGACAGGAGACTTC
CDR3: CASRHSTGTGDF

V: TRBV18
J: TRBJ1-2
length: 13
size: NA
D: NA
DNA: TGTGCCAGCTCACCACTTCAAGACTATGGCTACACCTTC
CDR3: CASSPLQDYGYTF

V: TRBV28
J: TRBJ2-3
length: 17
size: NA
D: TRBD2
DNA: TGTGCCAGCACCGTGGGTAGCGGGAGGGCCTGGAGAGATACGCAGTATTTT
CDR3: CASTVGSGRAWRDTQYF

V: TRBV28
J: TRBJ2-7
length: 15
size: NA
D: TRBD2
DNA: TGTGCCAGCAGCTTCCCTACTAGCGGCTCCTACGAGCAGTACTTC
CDR3: CASSFPTSGSYEQYF

V: TRBV6-5
J: TRBJ1-4
length: 14
size: NA
D: TRBD1
DNA: TGTGCCAGCAGTCACAGGGGCGGATGGGAAAAACTGTTTTTT
CDR3: CASSHRGGWEKLFF

V: TRBV5-1
J: TRBJ2-3
length: 13
size: NA
D: TRBD2
DNA: TGCGCCAGCAGCTTGATAGCGGGGGATACGCAGTATTTT
CDR3: CASSLIAGDTQYF

V: TRBV4-1
J: TRBJ1-5
length: 16
size: NA
D: NA
DNA: TGCGCCAGCAGCCAAGGAGGGAGATATAGCAATCAGCCCCAGCATTTT
CDR3: CASSQGGRYSNQPQHF

V: TRBV14
J: TRBJ2-5
length: 17
size: NA
D: TRBD1
DNA: TGTGCCAGCAGCCAAGATCCCGGACAGGAGTACCAAGAGACCCAGTACTTC
CDR3: CASSQDPGQEYQETQYF

V: TRBV15
J: TRBJ2-2
length: 15
size: many
D: NA
DNA: TGTGCCACCAGCAGAGGTGGACTAAGAGCCGGGGAGCTGTTTTTT
CDR3: CATSRGGLRAGELFF

V: TRBV5-1
J: TRBJ2-5
length: 14
size: NA
D: NA
DNA: TGCGCCAGCACCCTGGCAGCCCCTCAAGAGACCCAGTACTTC
CDR3: CASTLAAPQETQYF

V: TRBV5-1
J: TRBJ2-3
length: 16
size: NA
D: TRBD2
DNA: TGCGCCAGCAGCTTAAAGTTGACTAGCGGCACAGATACGCAGTATTTT
CDR3: CASSLKLTSGTDTQYF

V: TRBV15
J: TRBJ2-7
length: 13
size: NA
D: TRBD2
DNA: TGTGCCACCAGCAGTACCTTAGCGGGAGATCTATACTTC
CDR3: CATSSTLAGDLYF

V: TRBV9
J: TRBJ1-1
length: 16
size: NA
D: NA
DNA: TGTGCCAGCAGCCCACGGGCAACCCAAGGGGGTGAGTTGGCTTTCTTT
CDR3: CASSPRATQGGELAFF

V: TRBV6-5
J: TRBJ1-4
length: 14
size: NA
D: NA
DNA: TGTGCCAGCATGACGTGGACAACTAATGAAAAACTGTTTTTT
CDR3: CASMTWTTNEKLFF

V: TRBV2
J: TRBJ2-1
length: 15
size: once
D: NA
DNA: TGTGCCAGCCGCCAGGGGGGCGAGGCGTACAATGAGCAGTTCTTC
CDR3: CASRQGGEAYNEQFF

V: TRBV9
J: TRBJ1-1
length: 14
size: NA
D: NA
DNA: TGTGCCAGCAGCGTTATGACGGGGGGCACTGAAGCTTTCTTT
CDR3: CASSVMTGGTEAFF

V: TRBV6-1
J: TRBJ1-1
length: 15
size: NA
D: NA
DNA: TGTGCCAGCAGTGCCTCGAGAGTGAAGAACACTGAAGCTTTCTTT
CDR3: CASSASRVKNTEAFF

V: TRBV6-5
J: TRBJ2-5
length: 15
size: NA
D: TRBD2
DNA: TGTGCCAGCAGTTCTCTAGCGGGAGGGCAAGAGACCCAGTACTTC
CDR3: CASSSLAGGQETQYF

V: TRBV7-9
J: TRBJ2-1
length: 15
size: NA
D: TRBD2
DNA: TGTGCCAGCAGCCGATATGGTACTAGCGGGAATGAGCAGTTCTTC
CDR3: CASSRYGTSGNEQFF

V: TRBV28
J: TRBJ2-4
length: 15
size: NA
D: TRBD1
DNA: TGTGCCAGCAGTTTGGGCAGGGGGATTTCGGACATTCAGTACTTC
CDR3: CASSLGRGISDIQYF